What follows are 7 T cell receptor beta chains derived from one specimen sequenced in a study of Graves' ophthalmopathy and Graves' hyperthyroidism. Amplifying from RNA transcripts, the study obtained TCR beta CDR3 regions. Second-round multiplex PCR came after a first-round RT-PCR that employed HTBI primers. TCRdb reprocessed the multiplex PCR reads via MiXCR and lists one record per CDR3 protein. The sample has approximately 150,000 distinct CDR3 sequences; around 40% are singletons. Material: peripheral blood. These receptor sequences come from a man aged 25-45 years with Graves' ophthalmopathy.

This chain joins TRBV6-1 and TRBJ2-5, with 7 bases matching TRBD1. This CDR3 is 14 amino acids long. With V trimmed by 6 bases and J by 5 bases, 9 bases remained unmatched. Germline lookup yields CDR1 MNHNS and CDR2 SASEGT. The CDR3 region has the DNA TGTGCCAGCAGGCCAGGGGGACCCATGGAGACCCAGTACTTC. As protein: CASRPGGPMETQYF.

This clonotype was counted many times. The chain couples TRBV27 to TRBJ2-2; 8 bases match TRBD1. The CDR3 is made up of 14 amino acids. V dropped 6 bases and J dropped 7; count of bases not matched to a gene: 7. Germline CDR1 reads MNHEY; CDR2 reads SMNVEV (reference sequence). The CDR3 sequence: CASRVQGGLGELFF. CDR3 bases: TGTGCCAGCAGAGTACAGGGGGGCCTCGGGGAGCTGTTTTTT.

This clonotype was seen at least ten times. The rearrangement uses TRBV30 and TRBJ1-1; D perhaps matches TRBD1 (5 bases). Germline lookup yields CDR1 GTSNPN and CDR2 SVGIG (reference sequence). Trimming stripped 7 bases from V and 6 bases from J, with 15 bases between. CDR3 length: 12 amino acids. The CDR3 region is CAYSRVDAEAFF. The CDR3 region has the DNA TGTGCCTACTCCAGGGTTGACGCTGAAGCTTTCTTT.

This chain connects TRBV4-2 to TRBJ1-1; possible D gene TRBD1, 5 bases. The CDR3 extends over 14 amino acids. CDR1 and CDR2 from the germline V gene are LGHNA and YNFKEQ. V shed 4 bases and J shed 10 bases, with 19 bases lying between them. For the CDR3, the DNA is TGTGCCAGCAGCCCTATCGGGGGTATCGGGGGAGCTTTCTTT. Translating gives CASSPIGGIGGAFF.

V usage is TRBV28 and J usage is TRBJ2-7, with 9 nucleotides matching TRBD2. The CDR3 spans 15 residues. Germline-derived CDR1 and CDR2 are MDHEN and SYDVKM. V trimming: 8 bases; J trimming: 6 bases; junction bases outside the gene matches: 14. The CDR3 is CASFLAGDLGGEQYF. The CDR3 DNA sequence: TGTGCCAGCTTTTTAGCGGGAGATCTGGGTGGCGAGCAGTACTTC. The variable domain in full, completed from reference TRBV28 and TRBJ2-7, reads DVKVTQSSRYLVKRTGEKVFLECVQDMDHENMFWYRQDPGLGLRLIYFSYDVKMKEKGDIPEGYSVSREKKERFSLILESASTNQTSMYLCASFLAGDLGGEQYFGPGTRLTVT.

The chain is built from TRBV6-1 and TRBJ1-3, with D tentatively TRBD1 (5 bases). This CDR3 spans 14 amino acids. V gave up 6 bases and J gave up 1 base, with 10 bases separating them. Germline V gives CDR1 MNHNS, CDR2 SASEGT. CDR3 residues: CASRSTVSGNTIYF. CDR3 coding DNA: TGTGCCAGCAGGTCGACAGTATCTGGAAACACCATATATTTT.

The rearrangement links TRBV7-8 to TRBJ2-6, with D possibly TRBD1 on 6 matching bases. The CDR3 runs to 16 residues. Germline lookup yields CDR1 SGHVS and CDR2 FQNEAQ. V lost 3 bases to trimming and J lost 1 base, with 10 bases between them. DNA of the CDR3: TGTGCCAGCAGCTTTCCCAGGGGTTCTGGGGCCAACGTCCTGACTTTC. Its protein product is CASSFPRGSGANVLTF.